These 22 T cell receptor beta chains were sequenced from one sample in a study of blood T cell repertoires in COVID-19. Profiled with immunoSEQ multiplex PCR; TCRdb holds only in-frame clones, not every one. The table shows some 240,000 clones, with 75% to 90% occurring only once. The source material was PBMCs or T cells enriched from blood (not recorded which). These receptors originate from a woman aged 40 to 49 with acute COVID-19.

V and J are TRBV3-1 (or the pseudogene TRBV3-2) and TRBJ2-1; a possible D gene is TRBD2 (6 bases). Germline V gene lookup returns CDR1 LGHDT and CDR2 YNNKEL (reference sequence). Trimming took 0 bases from V and 5 from J, leaving 8 bases between them. The CDR3 is made up of 14 amino acids. CDR3 amino acids: CASSQEPGDNEQFF. DNA of the CDR3: TGTGCCAGCAGCCAAGAACCGGGAGACAATGAGCAGTTCTTC.

The rearrangement joins TRBV7-8 to TRBJ1-2; TRBD1 matches 7 bases. The CDR3 contains 13 residues. Germline V gene data show CDR1 as SGHVS and CDR2 as FQNEAQ. The J segment lost 8 bases and the V segment lost 6 bases, leaving 9 bases of the junction unmatched. The CDR3 bases are TGTGCCAGCAGTTTGGACAGGTCGGGCGGCTACACCTTC. Its translation is CASSLDRSGGYTF.

The chain couples TRBV2 to TRBJ1-5; possible D gene TRBD1, 5 bases. The length of the CDR3 is 14 residues. Germline CDR1 reads SNHLY; CDR2 reads FYNNEI. V was cut by 5 bases and J by 4 bases, with 12 bases left in between. The CDR3, as DNA: TGTGCCAGCAGTCCACAGGCACTTAATCAGCCCCAGCATTTT. Protein sequence: CASSPQALNQPQHF.

The chain recombines TRBV30 with TRBJ1-3, with 7 bases matching TRBD1. Germline values: CDR1 GTSNPN, CDR2 SVGIG (reference sequence). J gave up 5 bases and V 3 bases, and 7 bases lay outside the gene matches. The CDR3 contains 14 residues. In DNA form, the CDR3 reads TGTGCCTGGAGCGACGACAGGGCTAGAAACACCATATATTTT. Its translation is CAWSDDRARNTIYF.

This chain joins TRBV2 and TRBJ2-1; D gene ambiguous. This CDR3 contains 15 residues. Trimming stripped 3 bases from V and 6 bases from J, with 15 bases between. Germline V gene sequence: CDR1 SNHLY, CDR2 FYNNEI. The CDR3 bases are TGTGCCAGCAGTGATACGTACAATATCTTCAATGAGCAGTTCTTC. Encoded protein: CASSDTYNIFNEQFF.

This chain connects TRBV6-1 to TRBJ2-1; 7 nucleotides line up with TRBD1. Trimming at V came to 0 bases and at J to 11 bases, leaving 7 bases not matched to a gene. The CDR3 is 14 amino acids. In germline, CDR1 is MNHNS, CDR2 SASEGT. DNA of the CDR3: TGTGCCAGCAGTGAAGCTCCAGGGACAGCCAAGCAGTTCTTC. It specifies CASSEAPGTAKQFF.

The chain links TRBV5-5 to TRBJ2-7; D remains ambiguous. Germline V gives CDR1 SGHKS, CDR2 YYEKEE (reference sequence). This CDR3 contains 12 residues. V was trimmed by 2 bases and J by 6 bases, leaving 9 bases between them. CDR3 residues: CASSLLVSEQYF. The CDR3 coding sequence is TGTGCCAGCAGCTTACTTGTGAGCGAGCAGTACTTC.

The chain employs TRBV2 and TRBJ1-5, with 11 positions matching TRBD1. CDR1 and CDR2 (germline): SNHLY, FYNNEI. Germline trimming cut 5 bases from V and 4 bases from J; bases unmatched to any gene: 4. The CDR3 is 15 amino acids. CDR3 loop: CASSWDRGDNQPQHF. The CDR3 DNA reads TGTGCCAGCAGTTGGGACAGGGGGGATAATCAGCCCCAGCATTTT. Full variable domain (remainder filled in from reference TRBV2 and TRBJ1-5): EPEVTQTPSHQVTQMGQEVILRCVPISNHLYFYWYRQILGQKVEFLVSFYNNEISEKSEIFDDQFSVERPDGSNFTLKIRSTKLEDSAMYFCASSWDRGDNQPQHFGDGTRLSIL.

This rearrangement joins TRBV19 to TRBJ2-7; the match to TRBD2 covers 7 bases. The germline V gene encodes CDR1 LNHDA and CDR2 SQIVND (reference sequence). The CDR3 is made up of 14 amino acids. V trimming: 3 bases; J trimming: 3 bases; junction bases outside the gene matches: 5. The CDR3: CASSMGREDYEQYF. In DNA form, the CDR3 reads TGTGCCAGTAGTATGGGGAGGGAGGACTACGAGCAGTACTTC.

The chain is built from TRBV30 and TRBJ1-2; TRBD1 matches at 8 bases. V lost 5 bases, J lost 2 bases, and 1 base stayed unmatched. Germline-derived CDR1 and CDR2 are GTSNPN and SVGIG (reference sequence). This CDR3 has 12 amino acids. The CDR3 DNA follows: TGTGCCTGGGGACAGGGCAACTATGGCTACACCTTC. The encoded protein is CAWGQGNYGYTF.

The chain has TRBV3-1 (or the pseudogene TRBV3-2) and TRBJ2-7; D not resolved. Germline V lookup: CDR1 LGHDT, CDR2 YNNKEL (reference sequence). This CDR3 contains 14 residues. V was clipped by 4 bases and J by 2 bases, with 12 bases between them. The CDR3 spells CASSPSHQTYEQYF. The CDR3 DNA is TGTGCCAGCAGCCCTTCGCATCAGACCTACGAGCAGTACTTC.

V usage is TRBV6-4 and J usage is TRBJ2-1, with TRBD1 identical over 7 bases. The CDR3 has 15 residues. Trimming cost V 9 bases and J 4 bases; bases outside gene matches: 12. Germline V gives CDR1 MRHNA, CDR2 SNTAGT. The DNA for the CDR3 is TGTGCCAGGGGGACAGCCTGGGGTACGTACAATGAGCAGTTCTTC. Protein: CARGTAWGTYNEQFF.

V is TRBV5-1 and J is TRBJ2-7; 12 positions agree with TRBD1. V lost 2 bases and J lost 0; bases outside the gene matches: 6. CDR1 is SGHRS, CDR2 YFSETQ, per germline. The CDR3 has 17 residues. CDR3 sequence: CASSFGDRGRFSYEQYF. The CDR3 nucleotides read TGCGCCAGCAGCTTTGGGGACAGGGGGCGTTTCTCCTACGAGCAGTACTTC. The full variable domain, rest sourced from reference TRBV5-1 and TRBJ2-7, is KAGVTQTPRYLIKTRGQQVTLSCSPISGHRSVSWYQQTPGQGLQFLFEYFSETQRNKGNFPGRFSGRQFSNSRSEMNVSTLELGDSALYLCASSFGDRGRFSYEQYFGPGTRLTVT.

This CDR3 reads CASSDSLYGYTF. In nucleotides, the CDR3 is TGTGCCAGCAGTGATTCTTTATATGGCTACACCTTC. The V call is TRBV2, the J call TRBJ1-2, with no clear D. This CDR3 region has 12 residues. Germline loops: CDR1 SNHLY, CDR2 FYNNEI. The V end was cut by 3 bases, the J end by 5 bases, with 7 bases between.

This chain uses TRBV21-1 with TRBJ2-5; the listed D gene, TRBD2, was not tested against the DNA. TRBV21-1 is a recognized pseudogene. The CDR3 sequence is 17 residues long. The CDR3, as DNA: TGTGCCAGCATCCCGACTAGCGGGGGTGGGTACCAAGAGACCCAGTACTTC. Protein: CASIPTSGGGYQETQYF.

The V gene is TRBV5-1, the J gene TRBJ2-7; 9 bases align to TRBD2. Germline CDR1 is SGHRS and CDR2 is YFSETQ. This CDR3 comprises 15 residues. The junction had 7 bases not matched to a gene; V was cut back by 0 bases and J by 6 bases. The chain's CDR3 is CASSLEGGRVGEQYF. CDR3 bases: TGCGCCAGCAGCTTGGAAGGCGGGAGGGTCGGCGAGCAGTACTTC.

The chain combines TRBV25-1 with TRBJ2-7; D unclear. This CDR3 has 11 amino acids. Trimming stripped 5 bases from V and 2 bases from J, with 4 bases between. Germline loops: CDR1 MGHDK, CDR2 SYGVNS. The DNA for the CDR3 is TGTGCCAGCAGTCCTGCCTACGAGCAGTACTTC. Encoded protein: CASSPAYEQYF.

This sequence joins TRBV3-1 (or the pseudogene TRBV3-2) and TRBJ2-1, with 9 nucleotides matching TRBD2. The length of the CDR3 is 17 residues. V lost 4 bases, J lost 0 bases, and 7 bases stayed unmatched. The germline CDR1 and CDR2 sequences are LGHDT and YNNKEL (reference sequence). CDR3 region: CASSPYLAGSSYNEQFF. The CDR3 DNA reads TGTGCCAGCAGCCCGTATCTAGCGGGAAGCTCCTACAATGAGCAGTTCTTC.

The chain couples TRBV28 to TRBJ1-2, with 7 bases identical to TRBD1. With V trimmed by 5 bases and J by 4 bases, 4 bases remained unmatched. Looked up from germline, CDR1 is MDHEN and CDR2 is SYDVKM. The CDR3 is 13 amino acids. CDR3 sequence reads: CASSLDRVYGYTF. The CDR3 nucleotides read TGTGCCAGCAGTCTAGACAGGGTCTATGGCTACACCTTC.

V is TRBV3-1 (or the pseudogene TRBV3-2) and J is TRBJ2-7, with D possibly matching TRBD1 (5 bases). V was cut by 3 bases and J by 3 bases, with 9 bases left in between. Germline CDR1 and CDR2: LGHDT and YNNKEL (reference sequence). CDR3 size: 13 residues. CDR3 coding DNA: TGTGCCAGCAGCCAGATCCAGGGCTACGAGCAGTACTTC. This sequence encodes CASSQIQGYEQYF.

Only one count was recorded for this clone. J is TRBJ2-1 and V is TRBV29-1; 8 bases map to TRBD1. Germline V gene data show CDR1 as SQVTM and CDR2 as ANQGSEA. The junction had 7 bases not matched to a gene; V was cut back by 3 bases and J by 3 bases. The CDR3 has 15 residues. Here the CDR3 DNA reads TGCAGCGTTGAGGGCGGACAGGGAGTCTACAATGAGCAGTTCTTC. Protein: CSVEGGQGVYNEQFF.

The chain employs TRBV15 and TRBJ2-1; D is perhaps TRBD1 (7 bases). Deletions cut 0 bases from V and 0 bases from J, with 12 bases between. Germline-derived CDR1 and CDR2 are LNHNV and YYDKDF (reference sequence). The CDR3 is made up of 17 amino acids. The CDR3 DNA sequence: TGTGCCACCAGCAGAGACAGGGGGGTCAGCTCCTACAATGAGCAGTTCTTC. Amino acids: CATSRDRGVSSYNEQFF.